This T cell receptor beta chain was obtained from a study of T cell repertoires in cytomegalovirus infection. TCRdb reprocessed the reads via MiXCR and lists one record per CDR3 protein. The sample has some 390,000 distinct CDR3 sequences; around 18% are singletons. This clonotype came up many times. This CDR3 region has 16 residues. Germline CDR1 is SGHTA and CDR2 is FQGNSA. V was pared by 4 bases and J by 3 bases, with 9 bases of the junction left unmatched. The V gene is TRBV7-2, the J gene TRBJ2-1, with 7 nucleotides matching TRBD2. The source material was PBMCs. The TCR comes from a human donor in good health (CMV status not recorded). Some clones in this sample may be carry-over from other donors' samples. The CDR3: CASSSLMAGDYNEQFF. CDR3 bases: TGTGCCAGCAGCTCCCTCATGGCGGGGGACTACAATGAGCAGTTCTTC.